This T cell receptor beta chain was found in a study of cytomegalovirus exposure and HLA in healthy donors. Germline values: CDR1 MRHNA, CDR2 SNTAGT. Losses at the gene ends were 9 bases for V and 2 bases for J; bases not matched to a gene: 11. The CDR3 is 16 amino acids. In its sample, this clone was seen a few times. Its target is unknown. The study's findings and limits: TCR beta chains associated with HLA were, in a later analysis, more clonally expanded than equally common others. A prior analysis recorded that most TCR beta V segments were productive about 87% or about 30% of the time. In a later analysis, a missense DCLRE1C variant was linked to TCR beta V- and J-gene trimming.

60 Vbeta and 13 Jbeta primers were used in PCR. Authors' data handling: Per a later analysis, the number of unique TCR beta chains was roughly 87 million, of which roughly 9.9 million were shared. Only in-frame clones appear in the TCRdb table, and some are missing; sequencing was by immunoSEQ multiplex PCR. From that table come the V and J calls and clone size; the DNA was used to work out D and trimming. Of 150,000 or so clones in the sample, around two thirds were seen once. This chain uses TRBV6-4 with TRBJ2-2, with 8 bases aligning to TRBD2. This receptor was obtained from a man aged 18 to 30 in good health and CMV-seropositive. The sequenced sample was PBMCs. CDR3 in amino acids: CASSRPSGRNTGELFF. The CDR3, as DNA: TGTGCCAGTAGTAGGCCCAGCGGGAGAAACACCGGGGAGCTGTTTTTT.